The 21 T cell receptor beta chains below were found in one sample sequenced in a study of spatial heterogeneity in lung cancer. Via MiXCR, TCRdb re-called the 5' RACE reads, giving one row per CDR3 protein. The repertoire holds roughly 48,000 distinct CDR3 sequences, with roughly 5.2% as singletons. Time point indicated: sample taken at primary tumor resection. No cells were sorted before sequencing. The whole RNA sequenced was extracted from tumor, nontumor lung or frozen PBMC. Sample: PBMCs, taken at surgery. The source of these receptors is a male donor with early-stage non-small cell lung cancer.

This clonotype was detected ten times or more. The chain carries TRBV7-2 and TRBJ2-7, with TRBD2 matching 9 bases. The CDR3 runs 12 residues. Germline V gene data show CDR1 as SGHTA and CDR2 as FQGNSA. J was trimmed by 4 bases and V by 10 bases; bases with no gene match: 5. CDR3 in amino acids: CATGGRGYEQYF. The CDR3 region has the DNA TGTGCCACCGGCGGGAGGGGTTACGAGCAGTACTTC.

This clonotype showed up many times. The CDR3 sequence is CSAQGLAGENTGELFF. DNA for the CDR3: TGCAGTGCCCAGGGACTAGCGGGAGAGAACACCGGGGAGCTGTTTTTT. V usage is TRBV20-1 and J usage is TRBJ2-2; 14 positions agree with TRBD2. Per the germline V gene, CDR1 is DFQATT and CDR2 is SNEGSKA (reference sequence). After removal of 6 bases from V and 1 base from J, the junction contained 4 bases not matched to a gene. This CDR3 region has 16 residues.

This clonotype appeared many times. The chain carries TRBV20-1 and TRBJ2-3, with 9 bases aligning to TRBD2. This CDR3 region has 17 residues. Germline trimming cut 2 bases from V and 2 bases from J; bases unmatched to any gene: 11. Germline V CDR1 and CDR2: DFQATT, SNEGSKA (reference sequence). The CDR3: CSARPPVAGAFTDTQYF. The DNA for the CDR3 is TGCAGTGCTAGACCCCCGGTAGCGGGGGCCTTCACAGATACGCAGTATTTT.

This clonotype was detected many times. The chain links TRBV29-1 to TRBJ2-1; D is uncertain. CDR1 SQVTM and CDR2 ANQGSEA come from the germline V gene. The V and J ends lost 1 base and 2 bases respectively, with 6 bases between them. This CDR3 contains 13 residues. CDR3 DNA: TGCAGCGTTGAAGCCCGGACCTACAATGAGCAGTTCTTC. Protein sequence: CSVEARTYNEQFF.

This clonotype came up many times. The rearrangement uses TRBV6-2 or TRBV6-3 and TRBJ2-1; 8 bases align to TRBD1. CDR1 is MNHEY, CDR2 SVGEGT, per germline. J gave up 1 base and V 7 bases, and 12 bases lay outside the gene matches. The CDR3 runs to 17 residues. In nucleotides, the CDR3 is TGTGCCAGCACTAGATCTCGGACAGGGAGGTCCTACAATGAGCAGTTCTTC. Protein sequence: CASTRSRTGRSYNEQFF.

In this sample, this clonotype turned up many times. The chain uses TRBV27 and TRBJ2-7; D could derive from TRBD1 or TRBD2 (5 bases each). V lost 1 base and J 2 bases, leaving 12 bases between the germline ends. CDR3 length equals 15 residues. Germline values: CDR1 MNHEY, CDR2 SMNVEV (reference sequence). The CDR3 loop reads CASSLLGTNPYEQYF. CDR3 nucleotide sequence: TGTGCCAGCAGTTTATTGGGGACCAACCCCTACGAGCAGTACTTC.

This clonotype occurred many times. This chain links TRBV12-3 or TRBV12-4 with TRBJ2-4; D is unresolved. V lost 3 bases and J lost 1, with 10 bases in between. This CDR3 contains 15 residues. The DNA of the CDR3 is TGTGCCAGCAGTTTCCACAAAGGGGCCAAAAACATTCAGTACTTC. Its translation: CASSFHKGAKNIQYF.

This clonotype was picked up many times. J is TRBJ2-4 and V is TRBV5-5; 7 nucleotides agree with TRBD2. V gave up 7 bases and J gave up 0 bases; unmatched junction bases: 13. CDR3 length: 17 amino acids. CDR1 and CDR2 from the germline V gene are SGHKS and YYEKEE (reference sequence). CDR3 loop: CASLPTGGEIAKNIQYF. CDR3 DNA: TGTGCCAGCCTACCGACTGGGGGGGAGATAGCCAAAAACATTCAGTACTTC.

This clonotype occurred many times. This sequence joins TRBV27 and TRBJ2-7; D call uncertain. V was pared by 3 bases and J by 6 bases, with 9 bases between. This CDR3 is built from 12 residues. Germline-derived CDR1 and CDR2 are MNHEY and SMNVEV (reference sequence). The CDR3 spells CASSFFLGEQYF. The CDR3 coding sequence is TGTGCCAGCAGTTTCTTTTTGGGCGAGCAGTACTTC.

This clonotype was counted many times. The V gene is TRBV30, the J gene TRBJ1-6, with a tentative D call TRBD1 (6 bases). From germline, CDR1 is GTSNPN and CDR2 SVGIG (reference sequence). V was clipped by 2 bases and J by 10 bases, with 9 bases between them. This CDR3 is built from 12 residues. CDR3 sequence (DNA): TGTGCCTGGAGTAGGGGGGACTCACCCCTCCACTTT. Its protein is CAWSRGDSPLHF. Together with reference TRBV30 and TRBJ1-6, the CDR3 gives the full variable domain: SQTIHQWPATLVQPVGSPLSLECTVEGTSNPNLYWYRQAAGRGLQLLFYSVGIGQISSEVPQNLSASRPQDRQFILSSKKLLLSDSGFYLCAWSRGDSPLHFGNGTRLTVT.

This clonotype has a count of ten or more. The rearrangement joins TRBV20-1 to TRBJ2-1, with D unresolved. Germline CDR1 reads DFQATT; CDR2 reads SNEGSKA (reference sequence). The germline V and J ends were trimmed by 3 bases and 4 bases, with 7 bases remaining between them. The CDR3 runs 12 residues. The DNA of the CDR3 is TGCAGTGCTAGGGGCCATTACAATGAGCAGTTCTTC. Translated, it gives CSARGHYNEQFF.

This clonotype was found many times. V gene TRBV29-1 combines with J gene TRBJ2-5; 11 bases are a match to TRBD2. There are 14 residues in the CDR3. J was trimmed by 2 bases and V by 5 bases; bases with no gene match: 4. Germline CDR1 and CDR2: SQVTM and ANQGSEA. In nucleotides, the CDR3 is TGCAGCGTTTCGTTAGCGGGAGGGCAAGAGACCCAGTACTTC. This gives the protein CSVSLAGGQETQYF.

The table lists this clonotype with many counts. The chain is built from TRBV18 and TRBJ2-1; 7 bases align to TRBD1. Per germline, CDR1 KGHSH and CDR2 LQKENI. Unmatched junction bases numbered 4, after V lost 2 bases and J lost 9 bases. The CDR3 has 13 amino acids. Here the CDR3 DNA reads TGTGCCAGCTCACCAGACAGGGTGGGTGAGCAGTTCTTC. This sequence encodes CASSPDRVGEQFF.

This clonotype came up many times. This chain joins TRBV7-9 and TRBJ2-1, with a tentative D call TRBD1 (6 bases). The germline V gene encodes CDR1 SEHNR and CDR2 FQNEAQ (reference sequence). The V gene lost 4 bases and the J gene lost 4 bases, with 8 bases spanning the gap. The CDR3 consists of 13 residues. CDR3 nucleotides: TGTGCCAGCAGCTCAGGACAGTACAATGAGCAGTTCTTC. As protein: CASSSGQYNEQFF.

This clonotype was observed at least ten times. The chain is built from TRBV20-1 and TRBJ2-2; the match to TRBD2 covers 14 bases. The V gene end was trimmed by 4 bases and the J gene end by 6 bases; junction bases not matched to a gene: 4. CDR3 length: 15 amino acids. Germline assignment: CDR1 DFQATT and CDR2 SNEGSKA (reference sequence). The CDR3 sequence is CSAKGLAGVPGELFF. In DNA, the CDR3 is TGCAGTGCTAAGGGACTAGCGGGAGTCCCCGGGGAGCTGTTTTTT.

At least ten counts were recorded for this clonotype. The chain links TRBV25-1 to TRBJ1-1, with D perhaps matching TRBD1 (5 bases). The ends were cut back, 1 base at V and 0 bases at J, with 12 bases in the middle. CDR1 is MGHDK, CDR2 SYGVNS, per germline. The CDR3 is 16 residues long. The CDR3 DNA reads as TGTGCCAGCAGTGAATCGACAGCCCGGATGAACACTGAAGCTTTCTTT. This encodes CASSESTARMNTEAFF.

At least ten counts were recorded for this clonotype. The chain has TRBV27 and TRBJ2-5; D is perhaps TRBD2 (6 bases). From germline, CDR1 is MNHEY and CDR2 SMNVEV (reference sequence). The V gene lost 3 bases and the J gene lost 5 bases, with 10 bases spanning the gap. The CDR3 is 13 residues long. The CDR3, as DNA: TGTGCCAGCAGTTTTCGACGGGGGGAGACCCAGTACTTC. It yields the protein CASSFRRGETQYF.

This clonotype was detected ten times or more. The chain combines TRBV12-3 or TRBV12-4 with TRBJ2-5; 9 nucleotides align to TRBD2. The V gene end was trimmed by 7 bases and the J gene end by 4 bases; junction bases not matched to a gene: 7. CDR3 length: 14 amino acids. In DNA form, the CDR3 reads TGTGCCAGCAAGAAGCGGGGGGTAGGAGAGACCCAGTACTTC. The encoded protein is CASKKRGVGETQYF.

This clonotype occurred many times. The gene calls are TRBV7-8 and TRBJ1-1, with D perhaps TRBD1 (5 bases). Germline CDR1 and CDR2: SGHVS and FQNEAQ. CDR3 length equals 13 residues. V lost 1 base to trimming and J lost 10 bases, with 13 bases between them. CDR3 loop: CASSLEGTSRAFF. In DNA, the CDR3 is TGTGCCAGCAGCTTAGAAGGGACCTCGCGAGCTTTCTTT. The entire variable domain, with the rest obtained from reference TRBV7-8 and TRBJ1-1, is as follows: GAGVSQSPRYKVAKRGQDVALRCDPISGHVSLFWYQQALGQGPEFLTYFQNEAQLDKSGLPSDRFFAERPEGSVSTLKIQRTQQEDSAVYLCASSLEGTSRAFFGQGTRLTVV.

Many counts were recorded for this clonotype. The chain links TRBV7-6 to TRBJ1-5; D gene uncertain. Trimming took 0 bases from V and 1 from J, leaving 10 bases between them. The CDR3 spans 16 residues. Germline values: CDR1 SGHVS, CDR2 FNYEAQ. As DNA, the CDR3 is TGTGCCAGCAGCTTAGCGTCGGGGTACAGCAATCAGCCCCAGCATTTT. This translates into CASSLASGYSNQPQHF.

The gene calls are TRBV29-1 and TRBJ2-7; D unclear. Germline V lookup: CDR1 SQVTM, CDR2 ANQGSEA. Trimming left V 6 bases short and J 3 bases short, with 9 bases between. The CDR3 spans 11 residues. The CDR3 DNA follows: TGCAGCGTCGCAGAGAACTACGAGCAGTACTTC. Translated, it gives CSVAENYEQYF.